The 3 T cell receptor beta chains reported below all come from one sample, sequenced in a study of T cells in Graves' hyperthyroidism and ophthalmopathy. The source material, RNA transcripts, was used to amplify TCR beta CDR3 regions. With the HTBI primer set, the TCR CDR3 went through a first round of RT-PCR. In TCRdb, the multiplex PCR reads were re-called with MiXCR into one record per CDR3 protein. The data show a few hundred thousand distinct CDR3 sequences, roughly an eighth seen once. Sequencing input: blood. These receptors were collected from a woman younger than 30 with Graves' hyperthyroidism.

Many counts were recorded for this clonotype. This CDR3 reads CASSHDLGGNQPQHF. The CDR3 bases are TGTGCCAGCAGTCATGACCTTGGCGGCAATCAGCCCCAGCATTTT. The gene calls are TRBV12-3 or TRBV12-4 and TRBJ1-5; D remains unclear. This CDR3 region has 15 residues. V was shortened by 5 bases and J by 2 bases, with 13 bases between the two germline ends.

This clonotype was recorded many times. The chain's CDR3 is CASSLLGEGSPLHF. As DNA, the CDR3 is TGTGCCAGCAGTTTATTAGGGGAGGGTTCACCCCTCCACTTT. The chain combines TRBV27 with TRBJ1-6, with D perhaps TRBD1 (5 bases). The CDR3 contains 14 residues. Germline CDR1 is MNHEY and CDR2 is SMNVEV (reference sequence). The V and J ends lost 1 base and 9 bases respectively, with 10 bases between them.

This clonotype was seen only a few times. The chain carries TRBV30 and TRBJ1-5; perhaps TRBD1 as D (5 bases). V lost 2 bases to trimming and J lost 3 bases, with 17 bases between them. The CDR3 is 16 residues long. Germline V CDR1 and CDR2: GTSNPN, SVGIG (reference sequence). CDR3 residues: CAWSWGGRRTNQPQHF. The CDR3 DNA sequence: TGTGCCTGGAGTTGGGGGGGACGTCGGACCAATCAGCCCCAGCATTTT. The complete variable domain, with remaining parts taken from reference TRBV30 and TRBJ1-5, reads SQTIHQWPATLVQPVGSPLSLECTVEGTSNPNLYWYRQAAGRGLQLLFYSVGIGQISSEVPQNLSASRPQDRQFILSSKKLLLSDSGFYLCAWSWGGRRTNQPQHFGDGTRLSIL.